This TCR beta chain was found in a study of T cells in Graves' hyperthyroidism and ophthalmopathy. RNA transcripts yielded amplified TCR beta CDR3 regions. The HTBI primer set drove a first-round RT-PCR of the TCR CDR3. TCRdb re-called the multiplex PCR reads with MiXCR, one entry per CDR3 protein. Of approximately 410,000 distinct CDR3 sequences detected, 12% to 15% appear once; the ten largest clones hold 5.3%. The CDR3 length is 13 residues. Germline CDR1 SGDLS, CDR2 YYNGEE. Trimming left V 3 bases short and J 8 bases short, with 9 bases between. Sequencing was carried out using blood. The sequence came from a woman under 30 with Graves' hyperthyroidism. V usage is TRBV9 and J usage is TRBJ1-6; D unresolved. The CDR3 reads CASSDRWDSPLHF. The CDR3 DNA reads TGTGCCAGCAGCGATAGATGGGATTCACCCCTCCACTTT. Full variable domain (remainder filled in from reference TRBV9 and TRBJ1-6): DSGVTQTPKHLITATGQRVTLRCSPRSGDLSVYWYQQSLDQGLQFLIQYYNGEERAKGNILERFSAQQFPDLHSELNLSSLELGDSALYFCASSDRWDSPLHFGNGTRLTVT.